This passage covers 2 T cell receptor beta chains from one sample sequenced in a study of T cells in pancreatic ductal adenocarcinoma. The selected patients with pancreatic ductal adenocarcinoma had surgery but no neoadjuvant therapy. Clones were sequenced by immunoSEQ multiplex PCR, and TCRdb holds only the in-frame ones, with some missing. The data hold roughly 17,000 clones, with roughly 89% observed a single time. The material sequenced was PBMCs. The receptors shown here come from a human donor with pancreatic ductal adenocarcinoma.

This sequence joins TRBV27 and TRBJ2-7, with TRBD2 identical over 11 bases. The CDR3 runs to 20 residues. The germline gives CDR1 MNHEY, CDR2 SMNVEV (reference sequence). V lost 1 base, J lost 0 bases, and 14 bases stayed unmatched. This CDR3 is CASSLLANLAGGPSSYEQYF. In DNA form, the CDR3 reads TGTGCCAGCAGTTTATTGGCTAACCTAGCGGGAGGCCCAAGCTCCTACGAGCAGTACTTC.

The CDR3 nucleotides read TGCAGTGGGGAGGCAGGGGTTGTGCAGTACTTC. Translation gives CSGEAGVVQYF. The J gene is TRBJ2-7, the V gene TRBV20-1; perhaps D is TRBD1 or TRBD2 (6 bases each). Germline V gene sequence: CDR1 DFQATT, CDR2 SNEGSKA (reference sequence). There are 11 residues in the CDR3. Deletions cut 7 bases from V and 9 bases from J, with 16 bases between.